The 12 T cell receptor beta chains below come from one sample, sequenced in a study of post-analysis software for immune sequencing data. Study results and caveats: The five TRBV segments detected at higher frequency in patients than in controls included TRBV5-6, TRBV5-1 and TRBV20-1.

Incorporated into the TCR beta cDNA libraries were unique molecular identifiers, which served to reduce PCR and sequencing biases. A single record per CDR3 protein comes from TCRdb applying MiXCR to the PCR reads. The sample holds about 200,000 distinct CDR3 sequences, 29% seen once. No antigen has been identified for these receptors. Source material: blood. These receptors were taken from a girl aged 2-17 years with multiple sclerosis.

Only a few counts were recorded for this clonotype. This sequence joins TRBV29-1 and TRBJ2-7; D assignment may be TRBD1 or TRBD2 (6 bases each). The CDR3 sequence is 15 residues long. Germline CDR1 is SQVTM and CDR2 is ANQGSEA. The V end lost 7 bases, the J end lost 3 bases, and 22 bases lay between the germline ends. The CDR3 bases are TGCAGCGCCGTGAGGGGGGCGTCGTCCAACTACGAGCAGTACTTC. Translation: CSAVRGASSNYEQYF.

A remark on this clonotype: One end of the junction is discordant with germline, which a read error may explain. This sequence joins TRBV7-2 and TRBJ2-3; TRBD1 is a possible D gene (5 bases). This CDR3 has 12 residues. Germline CDR1 is SGHTA and CDR2 is FQGNSA. The CDR3 DNA follows: TGTGCCAGCAGCTTATCCACAGGTACGCAGTATTTT. This sequence encodes CASSLSTGTQYF.

Ten or more counts support this clonotype. The rearrangement uses TRBV13 and TRBJ2-1, with 9 bases aligning to TRBD1. Germline-derived CDR1 and CDR2 are PRHDT and FYEKMQ (reference sequence). The length of the CDR3 is 16 residues. Losses at the gene ends were 0 bases for V and 5 bases for J; bases not matched to a gene: 5. CDR3 amino acids: CASSLGRTGDNNEQFF. CDR3 coding DNA: TGTGCCAGCAGCTTAGGCAGGACAGGGGATAACAATGAGCAGTTCTTC.

The chain couples TRBV5-4 to TRBJ2-1; the D is unclear. CDR1 is SGHNT, CDR2 YYREEE, per germline (reference sequence). The CDR3 length is 13 residues. The V gene lost 4 bases and the J gene lost 7 bases, with 12 bases spanning the gap. The CDR3: CASSHPGKNEQFF. The CDR3 nucleotides read TGTGCCAGCAGCCACCCTGGAAAGAATGAGCAGTTCTTC. Combining the CDR3 with reference TRBV5-4 and TRBJ2-1 gives the whole variable domain ETGVTQSPTHLIKTRGQQVTLRCSSQSGHNTVSWYQQALGQGPQFIFQYYREEENGRGNFPPRFSGLQFPNYSSELNVNALELDDSALYLCASSHPGKNEQFFGPGTRLTVL.

The chain couples TRBV6-5 to TRBJ1-1, with D uncertain. V dropped 2 bases and J dropped 2 bases, with 15 bases sitting between them. Germline CDR1 and CDR2: MNHEY and SVGAGI. The CDR3 length is 16 residues. This CDR3 is CASSYDRFGKNTEAFF. CDR3 in DNA: TGTGCCAGCAGTTACGATCGATTCGGAAAAAACACTGAAGCTTTCTTT.

Ten or more counts support this clonotype. The genes are TRBV18 and TRBJ2-7, with D possibly matching TRBD2 (5 bases). Per the germline V gene, CDR1 is KGHSH and CDR2 is LQKENI. The CDR3 contains 13 residues. V dropped 1 base and J dropped 5 bases, with 9 bases sitting between them. The CDR3 coding sequence is TGTGCCAGCTCACCACGGCTAGCCAACGAGCAGTACTTC. This gives the protein CASSPRLANEQYF. The full variable domain, in which reference TRBV18 and TRBJ2-7 provide the parts outside the CDR3, is NAGVMQNPRHLVRRRGQEARLRCSPMKGHSHVYWYRQLPEEGLKFMVYLQKENIIDESGMPKERFSAEFPKEGPSILRIQQVVRGDSAAYFCASSPRLANEQYFGPGTRLTVT.

The chain links TRBV5-1 to TRBJ1-2; 12 bases are shared with TRBD1. V gave up 4 bases and J gave up 2 bases; unmatched junction bases: 9. CDR3 length: 17 amino acids. CDR1 and CDR2 (germline): SGHRS, YFSETQ. In DNA, the CDR3 is TGCGCCAGCAGCCCGAAGGGACAGGGGGCGAACAACTATGGCTACACCTTC. Translating gives CASSPKGQGANNYGYTF. Based on the CDR3 plus reference TRBV5-1 and TRBJ1-2, the full variable domain is KAGVTQTPRYLIKTRGQQVTLSCSPISGHRSVSWYQQTPGQGLQFLFEYFSETQRNKGNFPGRFSGRQFSNSRSEMNVSTLELGDSALYLCASSPKGQGANNYGYTFGSGTRLTVV.

The V gene is TRBV20-1, the J gene TRBJ2-7; 8 bases align to TRBD2. Germline CDR1 reads DFQATT; CDR2 reads SNEGSKA (reference sequence). J lost 2 bases, V lost 0 bases, and 6 bases had no gene match. The CDR3 has 15 residues. CDR3 residues: CSARDWSGSPYEQYF. The CDR3 DNA reads as TGCAGTGCTAGAGATTGGAGCGGGAGTCCCTACGAGCAGTACTTC.

This chain uses TRBV3-1 with TRBJ1-1; tentative D call: TRBD1 (6 bases). CDR3 length: 14 residues. Germline CDR1 LGHDT, CDR2 YNNKEL (reference sequence). V dropped 0 bases and J dropped 7 bases, with 12 bases sitting between them. CDR3 protein: CASSQDRGFGEAFF. CDR3 in DNA: TGTGCCAGCAGCCAAGATAGGGGGTTTGGTGAAGCTTTCTTT.

Concerning this clonotype itself: Its ends do not fully match the called genes, so a read error is possible. The chain recombines TRBV4-2 with TRBJ1-6; 10 nucleotides agree with TRBD1. Germline loops: CDR1 LGHNA, CDR2 YNFKEQ. This CDR3 is 16 amino acids long. The CDR3 DNA is TGTGCCAGCAGCCAAAAAACCGGGACAGGGGATTCACCCCCCCACTTT. It yields the protein CASSQKTGTGDSPPHF.

This clonotype has ten or more counts. This chain connects TRBV7-8 to TRBJ1-1; D ambiguous. Trimming cost V 5 bases and J 1 base, with 8 bases left between them. CDR3 length: 13 amino acids. Looked up from germline, CDR1 is SGHVS and CDR2 is FQNEAQ. The CDR3 DNA reads TGTGCCAGCAGCCCCGAGAGGAACACTGAAGCTTTCTTT. Amino acid sequence: CASSPERNTEAFF.

In its sample, this clonotype was seen many times. The rearrangement links TRBV6-6 to TRBJ1-5; maybe TRBD1 (5 bases). The CDR3 extends over 14 amino acids. The germline V gene has CDR1 MNHNY and CDR2 SVGAGI (reference sequence). Trimming pared 8 bases from V and 0 bases from J, leaving 11 bases between. The CDR3: CASQGSYSNQPQHF. The CDR3 coding sequence is TGTGCCAGCCAGGGATCCTATAGCAATCAGCCCCAGCATTTT.